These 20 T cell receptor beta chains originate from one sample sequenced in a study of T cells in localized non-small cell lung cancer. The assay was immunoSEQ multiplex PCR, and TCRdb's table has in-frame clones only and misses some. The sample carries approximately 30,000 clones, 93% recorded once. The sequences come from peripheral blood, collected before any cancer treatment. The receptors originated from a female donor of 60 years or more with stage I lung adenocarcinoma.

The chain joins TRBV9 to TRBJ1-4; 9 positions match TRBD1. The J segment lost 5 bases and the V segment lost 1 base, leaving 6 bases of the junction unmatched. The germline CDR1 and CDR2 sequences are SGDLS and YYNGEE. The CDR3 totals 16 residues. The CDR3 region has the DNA TGTGCCAGCAGCGTATCAACAGGGGGCGGAAATGAAAAACTGTTTTTT. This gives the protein CASSVSTGGGNEKLFF.

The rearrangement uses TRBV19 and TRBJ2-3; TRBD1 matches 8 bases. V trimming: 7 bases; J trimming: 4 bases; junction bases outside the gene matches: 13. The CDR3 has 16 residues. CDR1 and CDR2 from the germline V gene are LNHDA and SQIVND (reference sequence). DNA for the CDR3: TGTGCCAGTAAGACCGGGCGACAGGGGACAGCAGATACGCAGTATTTT. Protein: CASKTGRQGTADTQYF.

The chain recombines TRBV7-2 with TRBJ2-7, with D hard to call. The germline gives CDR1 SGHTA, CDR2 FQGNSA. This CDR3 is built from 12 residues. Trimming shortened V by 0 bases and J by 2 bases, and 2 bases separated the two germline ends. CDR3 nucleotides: TGTGCCAGCAGCTTAGCCGCCTACGAGCAGTACTTC. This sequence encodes CASSLAAYEQYF.

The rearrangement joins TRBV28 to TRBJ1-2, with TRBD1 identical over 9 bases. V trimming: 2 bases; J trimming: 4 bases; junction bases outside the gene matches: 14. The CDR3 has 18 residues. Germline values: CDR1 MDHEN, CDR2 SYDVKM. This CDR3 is CASSLATGTGNLPYGYTF. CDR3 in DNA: TGTGCCAGCAGTTTAGCTACCGGGACAGGGAATCTTCCCTATGGCTACACCTTC.

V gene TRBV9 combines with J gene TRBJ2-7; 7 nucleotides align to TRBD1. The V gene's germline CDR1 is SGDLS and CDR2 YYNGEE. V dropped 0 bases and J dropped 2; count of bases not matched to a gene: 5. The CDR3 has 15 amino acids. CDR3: CASSVGQGVPYEQYF. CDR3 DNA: TGTGCCAGCAGCGTAGGACAGGGAGTCCCCTACGAGCAGTACTTC.

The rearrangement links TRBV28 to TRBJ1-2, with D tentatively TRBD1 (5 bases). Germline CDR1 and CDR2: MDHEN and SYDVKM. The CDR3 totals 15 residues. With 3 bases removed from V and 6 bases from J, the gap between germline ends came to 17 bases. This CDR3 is CASSFAGRPADGYTF. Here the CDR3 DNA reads TGTGCCAGCAGTTTCGCAGGGCGGCCTGCCGATGGCTACACCTTC.

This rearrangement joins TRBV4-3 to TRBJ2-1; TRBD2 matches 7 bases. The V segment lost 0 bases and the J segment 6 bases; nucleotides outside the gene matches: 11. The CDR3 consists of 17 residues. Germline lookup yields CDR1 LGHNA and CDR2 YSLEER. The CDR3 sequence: CASSQDPLAAMGNEQFF. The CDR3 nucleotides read TGCGCCAGCAGCCAAGATCCTCTAGCGGCAATGGGCAATGAGCAGTTCTTC.

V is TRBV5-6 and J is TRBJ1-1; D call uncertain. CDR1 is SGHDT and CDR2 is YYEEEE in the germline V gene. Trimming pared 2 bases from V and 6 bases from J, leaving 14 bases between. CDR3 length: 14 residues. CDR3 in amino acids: CASSFYAEVSEAFF. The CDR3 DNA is TGTGCCAGCAGCTTTTATGCCGAGGTCTCTGAAGCTTTCTTT.

This CDR3 reads CASSGGQGSYSGANVLTF. The CDR3 DNA is TGTGCCAGCAGCGGGGGACAGGGAAGCTACTCTGGGGCCAACGTCCTGACTTTC. This chain links TRBV5-8 with TRBJ2-6; 9 nucleotides match TRBD1. Trimming took 4 bases from V and 0 from J; bases not matched to a gene: 8. In germline, CDR1 is SGHTS, CDR2 YDEGEE. This CDR3 is built from 18 residues.

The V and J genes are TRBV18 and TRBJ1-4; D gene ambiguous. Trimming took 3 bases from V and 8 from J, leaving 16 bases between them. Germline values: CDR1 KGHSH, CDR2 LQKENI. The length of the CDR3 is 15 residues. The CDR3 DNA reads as TGTGCCAGCTCACCCGCCGACGGGATGCGCGAAAAACTGTTTTTT. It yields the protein CASSPADGMREKLFF.

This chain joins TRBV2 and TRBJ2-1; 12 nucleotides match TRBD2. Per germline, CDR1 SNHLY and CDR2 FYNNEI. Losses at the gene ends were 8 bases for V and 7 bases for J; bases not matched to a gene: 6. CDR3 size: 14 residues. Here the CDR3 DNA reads TGTGCCAGCGGCGGGACTAGCGGGCGGAATGAGCAGTTCTTC. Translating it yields CASGGTSGRNEQFF.

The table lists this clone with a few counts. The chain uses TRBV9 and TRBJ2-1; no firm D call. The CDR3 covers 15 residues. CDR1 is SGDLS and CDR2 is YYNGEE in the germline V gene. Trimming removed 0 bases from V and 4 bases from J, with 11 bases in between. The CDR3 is CASSVDNRVYNEQFF. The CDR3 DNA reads TGTGCCAGCAGCGTAGATAACCGCGTATACAATGAGCAGTTCTTC.

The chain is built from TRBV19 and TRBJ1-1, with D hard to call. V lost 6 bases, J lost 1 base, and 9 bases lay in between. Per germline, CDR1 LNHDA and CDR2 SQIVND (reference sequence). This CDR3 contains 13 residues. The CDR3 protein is CASSIQPNTEAFF. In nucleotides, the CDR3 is TGTGCCAGTAGCATACAGCCGAACACTGAAGCTTTCTTT. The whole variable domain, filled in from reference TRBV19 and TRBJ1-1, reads DGGITQSPKYLFRKEGQNVTLSCEQNLNHDAMYWYRQDPGQGLRLIYYSQIVNDFQKGDIAEGYSVSREKKESFPLTVTSAQKNPTAFYLCASSIQPNTEAFFGQGTRLTVV.

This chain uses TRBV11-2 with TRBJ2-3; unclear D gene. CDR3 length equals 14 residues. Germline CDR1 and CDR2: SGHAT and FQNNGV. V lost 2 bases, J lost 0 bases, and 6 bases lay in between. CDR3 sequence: CASSLRISTDTQYF. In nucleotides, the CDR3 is TGTGCCAGCAGCTTAAGGATTAGCACAGATACGCAGTATTTT. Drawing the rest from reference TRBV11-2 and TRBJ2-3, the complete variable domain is EAGVAQSPRYKIIEKRQSVAFWCNPISGHATLYWYQQILGQGPKLLIQFQNNGVVDDSQLPKDRFSAERLKGVDSTLKIQPAKLEDSAVYLCASSLRISTDTQYFGPGTRLTVL.

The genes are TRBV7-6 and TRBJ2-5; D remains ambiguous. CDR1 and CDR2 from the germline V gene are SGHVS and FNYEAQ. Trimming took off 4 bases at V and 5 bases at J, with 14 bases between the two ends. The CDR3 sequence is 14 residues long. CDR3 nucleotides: TGTGCCAGCAGCTCACACTGGGTTGGGGAGACCCAGTACTTC. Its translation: CASSSHWVGETQYF.

The DNA of the CDR3 is TGTGCCAGCAGCGGACCTGGACAGCAAAACACCGGGGAGCTGTTTTTT. This sequence encodes CASSGPGQQNTGELFF. The chain has TRBV7-3 and TRBJ2-2; possibly TRBD1 for D (6 bases). Between the trimmed V and J ends, which lost 5 bases and 2 bases, there was a span of 15 bases. This CDR3 has 16 residues. Germline lookup yields CDR1 SGHTA and CDR2 FQGTGA.

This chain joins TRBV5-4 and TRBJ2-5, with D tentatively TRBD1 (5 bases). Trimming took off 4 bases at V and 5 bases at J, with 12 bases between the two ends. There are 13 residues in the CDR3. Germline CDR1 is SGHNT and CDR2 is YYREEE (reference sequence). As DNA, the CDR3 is TGTGCCAGCAGCCCCAGGGTTTCTGAGACCCAGTACTTC. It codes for CASSPRVSETQYF.

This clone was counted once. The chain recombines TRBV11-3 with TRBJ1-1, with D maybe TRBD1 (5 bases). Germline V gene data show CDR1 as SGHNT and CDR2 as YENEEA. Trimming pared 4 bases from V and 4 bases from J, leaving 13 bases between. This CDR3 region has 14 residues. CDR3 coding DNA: TGTGCCAGCAGCTCGGGGGTCGGTAGCACTGAAGCTTTCTTT. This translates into CASSSGVGSTEAFF.

In DNA, the CDR3 is TGTGCCATCAGTGAGTCGGGGGGGGGAACTGAAGCTTTCTTT. It codes for CAISESGGGTEAFF. The rearrangement links TRBV10-3 to TRBJ1-1, with TRBD1 as a possible D gene (5 bases). Between the trimmed V and J ends, which lost 0 bases and 5 bases, there was a span of 10 bases. CDR3 length: 14 residues. CDR1 and CDR2 (germline): ENHRY, SYGVKD.

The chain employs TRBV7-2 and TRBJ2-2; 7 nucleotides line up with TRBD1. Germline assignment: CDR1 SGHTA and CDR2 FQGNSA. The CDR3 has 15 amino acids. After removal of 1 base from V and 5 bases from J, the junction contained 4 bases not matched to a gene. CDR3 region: CASSLDYRGTGELFF. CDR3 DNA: TGTGCCAGCAGCTTAGACTACAGGGGAACCGGGGAGCTGTTTTTT.